This TCR beta chain derives from a study of blood T cell repertoires in COVID-19. About the research overall: Donors in the United States, Italy and Spain gave samples during acute or convalescent COVID-19. Sample material is recorded as cDNA or gDNA derived from T cells, B-cell-depleted T cells, or PBMCs.

In the authors' methods: Cell counts per sample came from amplifying reference gene primers. Assay used: immunoSEQ multiplex PCR; TCRdb lists only in-frame clones, some missing. V and J calls and clone size are given by that table; D and trimming were obtained from the DNA. This table holds over 40,000 clones, about nine tenths found once. Concerning this clone: The same CDR3 is also encoded by other DNA sequences in this sample.

J was trimmed by 4 bases and V by 5 bases; bases with no gene match: 6. The CDR3 covers 15 residues. The germline V gene has CDR1 MRHNA and CDR2 SNTAGT. The sample consisted of peripheral blood. The chain has TRBV6-4 and TRBJ2-3, with 10 bases lining up with TRBD2. The TCR originated in a man in his sixties or seventies with acute or convalescent COVID-19. DNA of the CDR3: TGTGCCAGCAGTACAAGCGGGGGGGCCGCAGATACGCAGTATTTT. It specifies CASSTSGGAADTQYF.